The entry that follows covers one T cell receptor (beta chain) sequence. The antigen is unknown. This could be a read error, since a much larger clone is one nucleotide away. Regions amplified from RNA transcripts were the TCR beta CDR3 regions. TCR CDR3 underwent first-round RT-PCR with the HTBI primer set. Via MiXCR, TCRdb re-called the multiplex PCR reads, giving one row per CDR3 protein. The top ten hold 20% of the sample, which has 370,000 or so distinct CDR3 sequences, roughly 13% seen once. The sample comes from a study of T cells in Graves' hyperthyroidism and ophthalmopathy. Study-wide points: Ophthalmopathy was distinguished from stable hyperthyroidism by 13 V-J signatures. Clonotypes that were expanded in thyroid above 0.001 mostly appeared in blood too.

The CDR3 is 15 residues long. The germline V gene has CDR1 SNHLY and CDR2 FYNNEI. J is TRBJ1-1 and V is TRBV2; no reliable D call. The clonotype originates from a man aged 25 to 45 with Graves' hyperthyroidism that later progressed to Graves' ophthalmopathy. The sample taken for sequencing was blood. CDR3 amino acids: CASSEAGRENTGAFF. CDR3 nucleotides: TGTGCCAGCAGTGAAGCCGGTAGGGAGAACACTGGAGCTTTCTTT.